Following are 27 T cell receptor beta chains from one sample sequenced in a study of cytomegalovirus exposure and HLA in healthy donors. PCR primers comprised 60 Vbeta and 13 Jbeta primers. Only in-frame clones appear in the TCRdb table, and some are missing; sequencing was by immunoSEQ multiplex PCR. Of under 300,000 clones listed, 75% to 85% are singletons. The specimen was PBMCs. The source of these receptors is an older woman in good health and CMV-seropositive.

The V call is TRBV11-2, the J call TRBJ2-1, with TRBD2 matching 13 bases. Germline V gene data show CDR1 as SGHAT and CDR2 as FQNNGV. The ends lost 1 base at V and 0 bases at J; junction bases unmatched: 0. This CDR3 spans 17 amino acids. The CDR3 spells CASSLGTSGGSYNEQFF. Written as DNA, the CDR3 is TGTGCCAGCAGCTTAGGGACTAGCGGGGGCTCCTACAATGAGCAGTTCTTC.

This chain links TRBV7-9 with TRBJ2-1, with D maybe TRBD2 (6 bases). The length of the CDR3 is 16 residues. CDR1 is SEHNR, CDR2 FQNEAQ, per germline (reference sequence). Between the trimmed V and J ends, which lost 4 bases and 7 bases, there was a span of 20 bases. The CDR3 sequence is CASSSRGVRAPNEQFF. Here the CDR3 DNA reads TGTGCCAGCAGCTCCCGCGGGGTTAGGGCCCCTAATGAGCAGTTCTTC.

The chain employs TRBV2 and TRBJ2-5; D gene unclear. TRBJ2-7 explains the end of the DNA better; the J call may be wrong. This CDR3 comprises 12 residues. Looked up from germline, CDR1 is SNHLY and CDR2 is FYNNEI. CDR3 in amino acids: CASSERAYEQYF. The CDR3 DNA is TGTGCCAGCAGTGAACGTGCCTACGAGCAGTACTTC.

The chain links TRBV19 to TRBJ1-2; TRBD1 matches at 7 bases. V lost 1 base, J lost 8 bases, and 10 bases stayed unmatched. The CDR3 sequence is 15 residues long. CDR1 is LNHDA and CDR2 is SQIVND in the germline V gene (reference sequence). CDR3 sequence: CASSIAPPGQSGYTF. The CDR3 DNA follows: TGTGCCAGTAGTATAGCGCCACCGGGACAGTCAGGCTACACCTTC.

This clone was found a few times. The rearrangement joins TRBV6-6 to TRBJ1-1; D may be TRBD1 (5 bases). Germline values: CDR1 MNHNY, CDR2 SVGAGI (reference sequence). V was shortened by 5 bases and J by 11 bases, with 15 bases between the two germline ends. The CDR3 totals 12 residues. CDR3: CASSTGGGFAFF. CDR3 in DNA: TGTGCCAGCAGTACTGGGGGAGGCTTTGCTTTCTTT.

The rearrangement uses TRBV9 and TRBJ2-5; D perhaps matches TRBD2 (7 bases). There are 14 residues in the CDR3. Trimming shortened V by 4 bases and J by 3 bases, and 13 bases separated the two germline ends. CDR1 and CDR2 from the germline V gene are SGDLS and YYNGEE. The CDR3 is CASSTGGIKETQYF. In DNA form, the CDR3 reads TGTGCCAGCAGCACGGGGGGCATAAAAGAGACCCAGTACTTC. Using reference TRBV9 and TRBJ2-5 for the parts outside the CDR3, the full variable domain is DSGVTQTPKHLITATGQRVTLRCSPRSGDLSVYWYQQSLDQGLQFLIQYYNGEERAKGNILERFSAQQFPDLHSELNLSSLELGDSALYFCASSTGGIKETQYFGPGTRLLVL.

The genes are TRBV7-2 and TRBJ1-2, with D unclear. The germline V gene encodes CDR1 SGHTA and CDR2 FQGNSA. Trimming shortened V by 5 bases and J by 3 bases, and 7 bases separated the two germline ends. This CDR3 contains 12 residues. CDR3 sequence (DNA): TGTGCCAGCAGCCGCCAGGACTATGGCTACACCTTC. This gives the protein CASSRQDYGYTF.

V is TRBV28 and J is TRBJ1-2; D unresolved. This CDR3 contains 14 residues. V was pared by 6 bases and J by 5 bases, with 16 bases between. CDR1 MDHEN and CDR2 SYDVKM come from the germline V gene. CDR3 residues: CASSLGNSIYGYTF. In DNA form, the CDR3 reads TGTGCCAGCAGCCTGGGCAACAGTATTTATGGCTACACCTTC.

The V and J genes are TRBV7-9 and TRBJ2-3, with 9 bases aligning to TRBD1. Trimming took 0 bases from V and 4 from J; bases not matched to a gene: 2. The CDR3 sequence is 15 residues long. Germline V gene data show CDR1 as SEHNR and CDR2 as FQNEAQ (reference sequence). Here the CDR3 DNA reads TGTGCCAGCAGCTTAGCCGGGACAGGGTCAGATACGCAGTATTTT. Encoded protein: CASSLAGTGSDTQYF.

The chain employs TRBV19 and TRBJ2-7; 9 bases map to TRBD2. V gave up 6 bases and J gave up 2 bases; unmatched junction bases: 11. The CDR3 runs to 16 residues. Per the germline V gene, CDR1 is LNHDA and CDR2 is SQIVND (reference sequence). The CDR3 protein is CASSIGGIAGAYEQYF. The CDR3 DNA is TGTGCCAGTAGCATCGGGGGGATAGCGGGAGCCTACGAGCAGTACTTC.

This rearrangement joins TRBV27 to TRBJ2-2, with 10 bases matching TRBD2. CDR3 length: 15 amino acids. Unmatched junction bases numbered 4, after V lost 4 bases and J lost 5 bases. Germline lookup yields CDR1 MNHEY and CDR2 SMNVEV (reference sequence). CDR3 in amino acids: CASSYGLAETGELFF. The CDR3 DNA sequence: TGTGCCAGCAGTTACGGACTAGCGGAGACCGGGGAGCTGTTTTTT.

The chain carries TRBV11-2 and TRBJ1-1; D is possibly TRBD1 (5 bases). The germline gives CDR1 SGHAT, CDR2 FQNNGV. Trimming pared 1 base from V and 1 base from J, leaving 7 bases between. CDR3 length equals 14 residues. CDR3 sequence reads: CASSLGGTNTEAFF. The CDR3 DNA follows: TGTGCCAGCAGCTTAGGGGGCACGAACACTGAAGCTTTCTTT.

V usage is TRBV5-1 and J usage is TRBJ2-2, with 7 bases lining up with TRBD2. Trimming cost V 7 bases and J 7 bases; bases outside gene matches: 10. Germline V gene sequence: CDR1 SGHRS, CDR2 YFSETQ. The CDR3 loop spans 14 amino acids. CDR3 sequence reads: CASVPSGESGELFF. The CDR3 DNA is TGCGCCAGCGTCCCTAGCGGAGAGAGCGGGGAGCTGTTTTTT.

DNA for the CDR3: TGTGCCAGCAGCTTAGCTAGGGGGAGCTCCTACAATGAGCAGTTCTTC. Its translation: CASSLARGSSYNEQFF. The rearrangement uses TRBV7-3 and TRBJ2-1, with D tentatively TRBD1 (6 bases). V was pared by 2 bases and J by 0 bases, with 11 bases between. Germline CDR1 reads SGHTA; CDR2 reads FQGTGA. CDR3 length: 16 residues.

The chain uses TRBV28 and TRBJ2-7, with a possible D match to TRBD1 (6 bases). The length of the CDR3 is 13 residues. The ends were cut back, 6 bases at V and 1 base at J, with 10 bases in the middle. Germline V gives CDR1 MDHEN, CDR2 SYDVKM. DNA for the CDR3: TGTGCCAGCAGGGAAGGACAGTCCTACGAGCAGTACTTC. Residues: CASREGQSYEQYF.

This clone is a singleton in its sample. The rearrangement links TRBV28 to TRBJ1-4; D possibly corresponds to TRBD1 (5 bases). CDR1 is MDHEN, CDR2 SYDVKM, per germline. The CDR3 runs 17 residues. Trimming pared 1 base from V and 6 bases from J, leaving 18 bases between. CDR3 residues: CASSLLGQGFQDEKLFF. The CDR3 DNA reads as TGTGCCAGCAGTTTATTGGGCCAGGGCTTTCAAGATGAAAAACTGTTTTTT.

The chain combines TRBV10-3 with TRBJ2-2; 8 bases fit TRBD1. J was trimmed by 5 bases and V by 7 bases; bases with no gene match: 9. The CDR3 runs 15 residues. CDR1 is ENHRY and CDR2 is SYGVKD in the germline V gene. This chain's CDR3 is CAIKSDRGWTGELFF. CDR3 in DNA: TGTGCCATCAAGTCAGACAGGGGATGGACCGGGGAGCTGTTTTTT.

This clone turned up a few times. J is TRBJ2-2 and V is TRBV4-2, with TRBD2 matching 10 bases. With 8 bases clipped from V and 6 bases from J, the junction kept 6 bases outside the gene matches. Germline-derived CDR1 and CDR2 are LGHNA and YNFKEQ. The CDR3 consists of 14 residues. CDR3 in DNA: TGTGCCAGCGGACCTAGCGGGGGTTCCGGGGAGCTGTTTTTT. Translated, it gives CASGPSGGSGELFF.

This rearrangement joins TRBV5-1 to TRBJ2-1; 7 bases align to TRBD1. Per germline, CDR1 SGHRS and CDR2 YFSETQ. The CDR3 runs to 15 residues. The trim removed 0 bases at V and 2 bases at J, leaving 2 bases unmatched. The CDR3 sequence: CASSLGQGAYNEQFF. As DNA, the CDR3 is TGCGCCAGCAGCTTGGGACAGGGAGCCTACAATGAGCAGTTCTTC.

This clone has more than one count but fewer than ten. The V gene is TRBV10-3, the J gene TRBJ2-7; perhaps TRBD2 as D (6 bases). CDR1 ENHRY and CDR2 SYGVKD come from the germline V gene. V was shortened by 10 bases and J by 2 bases, with 12 bases between the two germline ends. This CDR3 is 12 amino acids long. The CDR3 region is CATKTSTYEQYF. The DNA for the CDR3 is TGTGCCACTAAGACTAGTACCTACGAGCAGTACTTC.

This clone was counted a few times. The chain is built from TRBV19 and TRBJ2-1, with D possibly matching TRBD1 (6 bases). Per germline, CDR1 LNHDA and CDR2 SQIVND (reference sequence). V shed 3 bases and J shed 5 bases, with 8 bases lying between them. The CDR3 consists of 13 residues. CDR3 DNA sequence: TGTGCCAGTAGTATCACAGGGAACAATGAGCAGTTCTTC. This encodes CASSITGNNEQFF. Using reference TRBV19 and TRBJ2-1 for the parts outside the CDR3, the full variable domain is DGGITQSPKYLFRKEGQNVTLSCEQNLNHDAMYWYRQDPGQGLRLIYYSQIVNDFQKGDIAEGYSVSREKKESFPLTVTSAQKNPTAFYLCASSITGNNEQFFGPGTRLTVL.

This chain connects TRBV9 to TRBJ2-7; 7 bases match TRBD1. The V gene end was trimmed by 3 bases and the J gene end by 2 bases; junction bases not matched to a gene: 11. The CDR3 sequence is 16 residues long. The V gene's germline CDR1 is SGDLS and CDR2 YYNGEE. For the CDR3, the DNA is TGTGCCAGCAGCGCGCCGCGACAGGGCTCCCCCTACGAGCAGTACTTC. Protein product: CASSAPRQGSPYEQYF.

The chain joins TRBV2 to TRBJ2-2; D is undetermined. Germline V lookup: CDR1 SNHLY, CDR2 FYNNEI. The V end was cut by 6 bases, the J end by 2 bases, with 13 bases between. This CDR3 has 15 amino acids. CDR3 loop: CASSGKKSNTGELFF. Written as DNA, the CDR3 is TGTGCCAGCAGCGGTAAAAAGAGCAACACCGGGGAGCTGTTTTTT. The complete variable domain, with remaining parts taken from reference TRBV2 and TRBJ2-2, reads EPEVTQTPSHQVTQMGQEVILRCVPISNHLYFYWYRQILGQKVEFLVSFYNNEISEKSEIFDDQFSVERPDGSNFTLKIRSTKLEDSAMYFCASSGKKSNTGELFFGEGSRLTVL.

The CDR3 sequence: CASSGGGGWLNTEAFF. In DNA, the CDR3 is TGTGCCAGCAGTGGAGGGGGGGGTTGGTTGAACACTGAAGCTTTCTTT. The genes are TRBV9 and TRBJ1-1; possible D gene TRBD1, 6 bases. The CDR3 is 16 amino acids. Germline lookup yields CDR1 SGDLS and CDR2 YYNGEE. The V and J ends lost 5 bases and 0 bases respectively, with 17 bases between them.

This clone was observed once. This chain uses TRBV2 with TRBJ2-5; 8 bases are shared with TRBD1. After removal of 1 base from V and 7 bases from J, the junction contained 8 bases not matched to a gene. This CDR3 has 15 residues. CDR1 and CDR2 (germline): SNHLY, FYNNEI. As DNA, the CDR3 is TGTGCCAGCAGTGAAGACCGACAGGGGCGGGGGACCCAGTACTTC. Translating it yields CASSEDRQGRGTQYF.

This chain connects TRBV9 to TRBJ2-4; no clear D. The CDR3 runs to 14 residues. Deletions cut 4 bases from V and 5 bases from J, with 13 bases between. Looked up from germline, CDR1 is SGDLS and CDR2 is YYNGEE. CDR3 in amino acids: CASSPGGPENIQYF. The CDR3 nucleotides are TGTGCCAGCAGCCCTGGCGGCCCGGAAAACATTCAGTACTTC.

The chain joins TRBV11-2 to TRBJ2-2; D gene ambiguous. Between the trimmed V and J ends, which lost 2 bases and 1 base, there was a span of 17 bases. CDR1 SGHAT and CDR2 FQNNGV come from the germline V gene. The CDR3 has 18 amino acids. This CDR3 is CASSLLARGRGNTGELFF. CDR3 sequence (DNA): TGTGCCAGCAGCTTATTGGCTAGAGGCCGAGGGAACACCGGGGAGCTGTTTTTT.